This T cell receptor (beta chain) was obtained from a study of blood T cell repertoires in COVID-19. Study-level information: Collection of acute and convalescent COVID-19 samples took place in the United States, Italy and Spain. The analysed material was cDNA or gDNA that came from T cells, B-cell-depleted T cells, or PBMCs.

The V gene end was trimmed by 5 bases and the J gene end by 6 bases; junction bases not matched to a gene: 17. This CDR3 has 18 residues. Germline V gives CDR1 LNHDA, CDR2 SQIVND (reference sequence). Original processing methods: Amplification with reference gene primers provided the estimates of nucleated cell counts. The table came from immunoSEQ multiplex PCR; TCRdb's copy has only in-frame clones and leaves some out. The DNA was the basis for D and trimming; V, J and clone size are from that table. The sample holds 120,000 to 150,000 clones; 60% to 80% are singletons and the top ten take over 8.5%. This clone was seen a single time.

What was sequenced was peripheral blood. This TCR was sampled from a man aged 45-65 years with active or convalescent COVID-19. The V gene is TRBV19, the J gene TRBJ2-7; 12 bases line up with TRBD2. CDR3 DNA: TGTGCCAGTAGTCCTAGTGGGCTAGCGGGAGGGCCTCTCGCCGAGCAGTACTTC. Protein sequence: CASSPSGLAGGPLAEQYF.